This is a list of T cell receptor beta chains from one sample in a study of blood T cell repertoires in COVID-19. Some clones are missing from TCRdb's copy, which holds only in-frame ones; the method was immunoSEQ multiplex PCR. The data hold roughly 280,000 clones, with approximately 90% observed a single time. What was sequenced was peripheral blood. Receptors originate from a young man with active or convalescent COVID-19. The CDR3 runs from the conserved cysteine through the conserved F or W. Each record gives: clone size, J gene, V gene, D gene, CDR3 DNA, CDR3 protein. A D gene is named only where the DNA matches it firmly. Size is omitted from some rows. Given values are once, few, many or a class for expanded clones.

>-|TRBJ2-7|TRBV12-3/TRBV12-4|-
TGTGCCAGCAGTTTTGCAGGGAACGAGCAGTACTTC
CASSFAGNEQYF
>-|TRBJ2-1|TRBV5-1|TRBD2
TGCGCCAGCAGCCCCGGGACTAGCGAAAACTCCTACAATGAGCAGTTCTTC
CASSPGTSENSYNEQFF
>-|TRBJ1-2|TRBV5-6|TRBD1
TGTGCCAGCAGCGCCCCCGGGACAGGGAATCGGGATGGCTACACCTTC
CASSAPGTGNRDGYTF
>few|TRBJ2-1|TRBV18|TRBD2
TGTGCCAGCTCCATCGGGGCGGGAGGGTCCTACAATGAGCAGTTCTTC
CASSIGAGGSYNEQFF
>once|TRBJ1-5|TRBV7-6|-
TGTGCCAGCAGCTTAGAGCCTTTCCCCAATCAGCCCCAGCATTTT
CASSLEPFPNQPQHF
>-|TRBJ1-2|TRBV29-1|TRBD1
TGCAGCGTGGTGACTGGGGACAGGGAGGACTATGGCTACACCTTC
CSVVTGDREDYGYTF
>-|TRBJ1-2|TRBV6-5|TRBD1
TGTGCCAGCAGTCCCCGGGACAGGGGGTACGGTGGCTACACCTTC
CASSPRDRGYGGYTF
>-|TRBJ2-2|TRBV3-1/TRBV3-2|TRBD2
TGTGCCAGCAGCCAAGAGCACGGGGGGGCCTTTACCGGGGAGCTGTTTTTT
CASSQEHGGAFTGELFF
>-|TRBJ1-6|TRBV5-6|-
TGTGCCAGCAGCTTGGGTCAGGGAAGTTCACCCCTCCACTTT
CASSLGQGSSPLHF
>-|TRBJ2-7|TRBV24-1|TRBD2
TGTGCCACCAGTGATTCCCGGGAGGGTGTCTACGAGCAGTACTTC
CATSDSREGVYEQYF
>-|TRBJ2-3|TRBV11-2|TRBD2
TGTGCCAGCAGCCCTCGGGTAGCGGGGACTTTGGATACGCAGTATTTT
CASSPRVAGTLDTQYF
>-|TRBJ2-3|TRBV7-2|-
TGTGCCAGCAGCTTACGGCCAACAGGTTGGGATACGCAGTATTTT
CASSLRPTGWDTQYF
>-|TRBJ1-4|TRBV29-1|-
TGCAGCTTGAGCCAACAGGGATCAGGTGAAAAACTGTTTTTT
CSLSQQGSGEKLFF
>-|TRBJ1-2|TRBV28|-
TGTGCCAGCAGTTTAACAGGCGAGAACTATGGCTACACCTTC
CASSLTGENYGYTF
>-|TRBJ1-1|TRBV30|-
TGTGCCTGGAGTGAACAGACGAACACTGAAGCTTTCTTT
CAWSEQTNTEAFF
>-|TRBJ2-5|TRBV27|-
TGTGCCAGCAGTTTTTCCGGGCAAGAGACCCAGTACTTC
CASSFSGQETQYF
>-|TRBJ2-7|TRBV4-1|-
TGCGCCAGCAGCCGGGGACTGGATACCTACGAGCAGTACTTC
CASSRGLDTYEQYF
>-|TRBJ1-1|TRBV7-9|-
TGTGCCAGCAACCTACCGGGAAGCACTGAAGCTTTCTTT
CASNLPGSTEAFF
>-|TRBJ2-3|TRBV24-1|TRBD2
TGTGCCACCAACCAAGGGGAGGCCGTCACTGGCATCACTAGCGGCTTCACAGATACGCAGTATTTT
CATNQGEAVTGITSGFTDTQYF
>-|TRBJ2-7|TRBV12-3/TRBV12-4|-
TGTGCCAGCATGAACAGTCAAACCTACGAGCAGTACTTC
CASMNSQTYEQYF
>-|TRBJ1-2|TRBV4-3|-
TGCGCCAGCAGCCAAGGTTCAACAGATATCTATGGCTACACCTTC
CASSQGSTDIYGYTF